These 22 T cell receptor beta chains were all obtained from the same sample, sequenced in a study of breast tumors, draining lymph nodes, adjacent tissues. TCRdb re-called the multiplex PCR reads through MiXCR, storing one row per CDR3 protein. Of about 180,000 distinct CDR3 sequences in the sample, 25% to 40% were seen once. Breast cancer patients provided tissue from their axillary draining lymph nodes. The sequenced sample consisted of axillary lymph node tissue. The source of these receptors is a female donor with breast cancer. Some clones in this sample may be carry-over from other donors' samples.

The chain combines TRBV19 with TRBJ1-1; D gene unclear. Per the germline V gene, CDR1 is LNHDA and CDR2 is SQIVND (reference sequence). The ends were cut back, 3 bases at V and 0 bases at J, with 8 bases in the middle. The CDR3 runs 14 residues. The CDR3 region is CASSMWRMNTEAFF. The CDR3 bases are TGTGCCAGTAGTATGTGGAGAATGAACACTGAAGCTTTCTTT.

The chain recombines TRBV11-3 with TRBJ2-7; tentatively, D is TRBD1 or TRBD2 (6 bases each). This CDR3 has 18 amino acids. V lost 5 bases to trimming and J lost 1 base, with 24 bases between them. Germline V lookup: CDR1 SGHNT, CDR2 YENEEA. This CDR3 reads CASSVIDGGSGLSYEQYF. Written as DNA, the CDR3 is TGTGCCAGCAGCGTTATCGACGGGGGCAGCGGGTTATCCTACGAGCAGTACTTC.

Worth noting for this clonotype: Being one base from a much bigger clone, this may be a read error. This chain joins TRBV12-3 or TRBV12-4 and TRBJ2-1, with D tentatively TRBD2 (6 bases). This CDR3 spans 12 amino acids. V was shortened by 6 bases and J by 9 bases, with 12 bases between the two germline ends. In nucleotides, the CDR3 is TGTGCCAGCAGCCACACTAGCAGTGAGCAGTTCTTC. Protein sequence: CASSHTSSEQFF.

This clonotype turned up a few times. The J gene is TRBJ2-7, the V gene TRBV6-5; D might be TRBD1 (6 bases). Germline values: CDR1 MNHEY, CDR2 SVGAGI. The CDR3 has 16 amino acids. The germline V and J ends were trimmed by 5 bases and 1 base, with 18 bases remaining between them. CDR3 in DNA: TGTGCCAGCAGTACCCCGGGACAAAGTGGGTCCTACGAGCAGTACTTC. Amino acid sequence: CASSTPGQSGSYEQYF.

In this sample, this clonotype turned up many times. This CDR3 reads CASTPGGRGFGEQYF. Here the CDR3 DNA reads TGTGCCAGCACCCCTGGCGGGAGGGGATTCGGCGAGCAGTACTTC. J is TRBJ2-7 and V is TRBV12-3 or TRBV12-4; 9 bases line up with TRBD2. V was clipped by 7 bases and J by 6 bases; unmatched bases: 13. The CDR3 length is 15 residues.

The table lists this clonotype with many counts. V and J are TRBV19 and TRBJ2-5, with 12 bases fitting TRBD2. Germline V gives CDR1 LNHDA, CDR2 SQIVND (reference sequence). CDR3 size: 17 residues. V shed 5 bases, J shed 1 base, and the junction held 8 bases outside the gene matches. As DNA, the CDR3 is TGTGCCAGTAGTGCCCTAGCGGGAGGGCTGGGCCAAGAGACCCAGTACTTC. Translating gives CASSALAGGLGQETQYF. Combining the CDR3 with reference TRBV19 and TRBJ2-5 gives the whole variable domain DGGITQSPKYLFRKEGQNVTLSCEQNLNHDAMYWYRQDPGQGLRLIYYSQIVNDFQKGDIAEGYSVSREKKESFPLTVTSAQKNPTAFYLCASSALAGGLGQETQYFGPGTRLLVL.

The sample holds many counts of this clonotype. V is TRBV9 and J is TRBJ2-1; D is possibly TRBD1 (6 bases). The CDR3 consists of 13 residues. Trimming took 4 bases from V and 3 from J, leaving 8 bases between them. In germline, CDR1 is SGDLS, CDR2 YYNGEE. For the CDR3, the DNA is TGTGCCAGCAGCAAGGACAGCTACAATGAGCAGTTCTTC. This encodes CASSKDSYNEQFF.

This clonotype was detected ten times or more. This chain connects TRBV9 to TRBJ2-3, with TRBD2 matching over 8 bases. Losses at the gene ends were 3 bases for V and 6 bases for J; bases not matched to a gene: 9. This CDR3 region has 15 residues. Germline V CDR1 and CDR2: SGDLS, YYNGEE. The CDR3 is CASSAAGGAGDTQYF. The DNA of the CDR3 is TGTGCCAGCAGCGCAGCCGGGGGGGCCGGGGATACGCAGTATTTT.

This clonotype was found many times. The chain carries TRBV7-9 and TRBJ2-3; 7 bases fit TRBD2. Germline V gene data show CDR1 as SEHNR and CDR2 as FQNEAQ (reference sequence). V gave up 4 bases and J gave up 4 bases; unmatched junction bases: 14. The CDR3 is 17 residues long. The DNA of the CDR3 is TGTGCCAGCAGCTCCAGTATAAACTCTGCGGGGGCAGATACGCAGTATTTT. As protein: CASSSSINSAGADTQYF. The full variable domain, in which reference TRBV7-9 and TRBJ2-3 provide the parts outside the CDR3, is DTGVSQNPRHKITKRGQNVTFRCDPISEHNRLYWYRQTLGQGPEFLTYFQNEAQLEKSRLLSDRFSAERPKGSFSTLEIQRTEQGDSAMYLCASSSSINSAGADTQYFGPGTRLTVL.

This clonotype was observed many times. The chain uses TRBV25-1 and TRBJ2-2; D gene uncertain. V was pared by 1 base and J by 1 base, with 4 bases between. The CDR3 has 14 residues. Looked up from germline, CDR1 is MGHDK and CDR2 is SYGVNS. The CDR3 is CASSELLNTGELFF. The CDR3 DNA is TGTGCCAGCAGTGAATTGTTGAACACCGGGGAGCTGTTTTTT.

There are many counts of this clonotype. The V gene is TRBV11-2, the J gene TRBJ1-2; D perhaps matches TRBD1 (5 bases). V gave up 2 bases and J gave up 4 bases, with 11 bases separating them. Germline-derived CDR1 and CDR2 are SGHAT and FQNNGV. The CDR3 covers 14 residues. The CDR3 protein is CASSLSGSGYGYTF. The CDR3 coding sequence is TGTGCCAGCAGCTTATCAGGGTCAGGCTATGGCTACACCTTC.

This rearrangement joins TRBV11-2 to TRBJ1-1; no clear D. Trimming stripped 2 bases from V and 4 bases from J, with 14 bases between. The CDR3 is 15 amino acids. Per germline, CDR1 SGHAT and CDR2 FQNNGV. This CDR3 reads CASSLRAGSITEAFF. As DNA, the CDR3 is TGTGCCAGCAGCTTAAGGGCGGGCTCGATCACTGAAGCTTTCTTT. The full variable domain, completed using reference TRBV11-2 and TRBJ1-1, is EAGVAQSPRYKIIEKRQSVAFWCNPISGHATLYWYQQILGQGPKLLIQFQNNGVVDDSQLPKDRFSAERLKGVDSTLKIQPAKLEDSAVYLCASSLRAGSITEAFFGQGTRLTVV.

V and J are TRBV6-6 and TRBJ2-1, with D possibly being TRBD2 (7 bases). Germline assignment: CDR1 MNHNY and CDR2 SVGAGI (reference sequence). Trimming pared 5 bases from V and 4 bases from J, leaving 21 bases between. The CDR3 is 17 amino acids. This CDR3 is CASSHGVGEGVYNEQFF. CDR3 in DNA: TGTGCCAGCAGTCACGGGGTGGGGGAGGGGGTATACAATGAGCAGTTCTTC.

The J gene is TRBJ1-2, the V gene TRBV12-3 or TRBV12-4; 10 nucleotides align to TRBD1. Trimming took 3 bases from V and 5 from J; bases not matched to a gene: 12. The CDR3 spans 17 residues. CDR3: CASSFGTGASREYGYTF. The CDR3, as DNA: TGTGCCAGCAGTTTCGGGACAGGGGCCTCGAGAGAGTATGGCTACACCTTC.

This clonotype was counted at least ten times. The chain uses TRBV12-5 and TRBJ2-6; D uncertain. Germline CDR1 is LGHNT and CDR2 is FRNRAP. This CDR3 has 14 amino acids. Trimming removed 2 bases at V and 1 base at J, with 3 bases between. Written as DNA, the CDR3 is TGTGCTAGTGGTTTGTTGTCTGGGGCCAACGTCCTGACTTTC. Amino acid sequence: CASGLLSGANVLTF.

At least ten counts were recorded for this clonotype. At one end, the junction sequence differs from germline, possibly due to a read error. This chain connects TRBV7-7 to TRBJ2-7; perhaps D is TRBD1 or TRBD2 (6 bases each). Germline V CDR1 and CDR2: SSHAT, FNYEAQ (reference sequence). There are 14 residues in the CDR3. CDR3 bases: TGTGCTAGCAGCTCGGCGGGACAAACCTACGAGCAGTACTTC. This codes for CASSSAGQTYEQYF.

This chain links TRBV6-2 or TRBV6-3 with TRBJ2-1, with 7 bases fitting TRBD1. The V segment lost 6 bases and the J segment 15 bases; nucleotides outside the gene matches: 8. This CDR3 is built from 11 residues. The germline V gene encodes CDR1 MNHEY and CDR2 SVGEGT. CDR3: CASSLGTESFF. The CDR3 bases are TGTGCCAGCAGCCTAGGGACAGAATCGTTCTTC.

In regard to this clonotype: Just one base apart from a much larger clone, this may be a read error. The chain combines TRBV9 with TRBJ2-1; TRBD2 agrees at 7 bases. The CDR3 covers 15 residues. Germline lookup yields CDR1 SGDLS and CDR2 YYNGEE. After removal of 3 bases from V and 4 bases from J, the junction contained 7 bases not matched to a gene. CDR3 amino acids: CASSDGASGYNEQFF. CDR3 in DNA: TGTGCCAGCAGCGACGGGGCTAGCGGATACAATGAGCAGTTCTTC.

This clonotype appeared many times. A much larger clone differs from this one at a single base, so this may be a read error. The rearrangement uses TRBV19 and TRBJ1-2, with TRBD1 matching 7 bases. The CDR3 covers 13 residues. From germline, CDR1 is LNHDA and CDR2 SQIVND (reference sequence). This chain's CDR3 is CASSFRGNYDYTF. CDR3 DNA: TGTGCCAGTAGCTTCAGGGGGAACTATGACTACACCTTC. Full variable domain (outside the CDR3, taken from reference TRBV19 and TRBJ1-2): DGGITQSPKYLFRKEGQNVTLSCEQNLNHDAMYWYRQDPGQGLRLIYYSQIVNDFQKGDIAEGYSVSREKKESFPLTVTSAQKNPTAFYLCASSFRGNYDYTFGSGTRLTVV.

Many counts were recorded for this clonotype. The chain links TRBV7-6 to TRBJ2-1, with 11 bases matching TRBD2. Germline V lookup: CDR1 SGHVS, CDR2 FNYEAQ. Losses at the gene ends were 6 bases for V and 10 bases for J; bases not matched to a gene: 8. The CDR3 extends over 14 amino acids. The CDR3 here is CASSFSGGAGEQFF. The CDR3 DNA is TGTGCCAGCAGTTTTAGCGGGGGGGCCGGGGAGCAGTTCTTC.

In its sample, this clonotype was seen many times. This rearrangement joins TRBV12-3 or TRBV12-4 to TRBJ1-2, with D uncertain. The CDR3 covers 13 residues. Trimming left V 4 bases short and J 8 bases short, with 14 bases between. The CDR3 sequence: CASSYTGRGGYTF. CDR3 in DNA: TGTGCCAGCAGTTACACGGGCCGGGGAGGCTACACCTTC.

This clonotype appeared many times. The chain couples TRBV6-2 or TRBV6-3 to TRBJ1-2, with D perhaps matching TRBD1 (6 bases). CDR3 length: 18 amino acids. V gave up 6 bases and J gave up 4 bases, with 27 bases separating them. Germline CDR1 is MNHEY and CDR2 is SVGEGT. Written as DNA, the CDR3 is TGTGCCAGCAGCAAAGGTATTTGGACAGAGGAAGATTTCTATGGCTACACCTTC. Translated, it gives CASSKGIWTEEDFYGYTF.